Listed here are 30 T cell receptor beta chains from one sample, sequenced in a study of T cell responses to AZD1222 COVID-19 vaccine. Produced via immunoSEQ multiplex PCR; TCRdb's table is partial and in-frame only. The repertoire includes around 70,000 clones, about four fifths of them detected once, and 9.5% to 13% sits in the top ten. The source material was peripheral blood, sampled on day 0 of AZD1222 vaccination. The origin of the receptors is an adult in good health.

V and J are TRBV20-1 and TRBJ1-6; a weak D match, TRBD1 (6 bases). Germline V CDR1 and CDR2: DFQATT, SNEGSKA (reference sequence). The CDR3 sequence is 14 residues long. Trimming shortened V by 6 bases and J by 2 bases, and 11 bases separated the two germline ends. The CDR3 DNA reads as TGCAGTGCAAGTACAGGGACCTATAATTCACCCCTCCACTTT. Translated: CSASTGTYNSPLHF.

The CDR3 DNA follows: TGTGCCAGTAGCGGGGGGGAGACCCAGTACTTC. It yields the protein CASSGGETQYF. The rearrangement uses TRBV12-3 or TRBV12-4 and TRBJ2-5, with 10 bases identical to TRBD2. This CDR3 comprises 11 residues. Trimming took 9 bases from V and 5 from J; bases not matched to a gene: 0.

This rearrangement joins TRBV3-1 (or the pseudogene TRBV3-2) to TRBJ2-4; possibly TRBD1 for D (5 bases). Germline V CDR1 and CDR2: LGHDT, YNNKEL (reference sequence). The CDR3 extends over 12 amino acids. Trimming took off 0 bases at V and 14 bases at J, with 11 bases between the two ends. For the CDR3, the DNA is TGTGCCAGCAGCCAAGATAGACAGTCGAAGTACTTC. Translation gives CASSQDRQSKYF.

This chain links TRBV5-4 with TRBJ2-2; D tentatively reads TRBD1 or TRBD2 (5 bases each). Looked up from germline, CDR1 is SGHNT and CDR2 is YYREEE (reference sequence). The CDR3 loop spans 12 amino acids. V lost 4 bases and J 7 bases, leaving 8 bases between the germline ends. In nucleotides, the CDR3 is TGTGCCAGCAGCCCGGGGCTCGGGGAGCTGTTTTTT. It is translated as CASSPGLGELFF.

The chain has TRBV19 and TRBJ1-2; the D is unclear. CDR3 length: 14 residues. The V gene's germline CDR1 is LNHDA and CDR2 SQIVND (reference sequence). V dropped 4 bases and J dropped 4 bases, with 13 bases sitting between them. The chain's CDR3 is CASSTGMVIYGYTF. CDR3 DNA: TGTGCCAGTAGTACCGGCATGGTCATCTATGGCTACACCTTC.

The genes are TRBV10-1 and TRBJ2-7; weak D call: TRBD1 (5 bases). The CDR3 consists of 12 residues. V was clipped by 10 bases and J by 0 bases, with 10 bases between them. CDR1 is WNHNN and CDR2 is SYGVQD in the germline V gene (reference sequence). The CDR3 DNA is TGCGCCACAGGACAAAGCTCCTACGAGCAGTACTTC. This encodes CATGQSSYEQYF.

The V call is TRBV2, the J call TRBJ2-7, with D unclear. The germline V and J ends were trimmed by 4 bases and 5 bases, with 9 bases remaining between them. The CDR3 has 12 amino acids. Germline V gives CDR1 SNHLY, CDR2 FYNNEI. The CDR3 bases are TGTGCCAGCAGTGCCCTGGTGAACGAGCAGTACTTC. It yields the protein CASSALVNEQYF. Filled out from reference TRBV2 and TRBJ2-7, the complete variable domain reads EPEVTQTPSHQVTQMGQEVILRCVPISNHLYFYWYRQILGQKVEFLVSFYNNEISEKSEIFDDQFSVERPDGSNFTLKIRSTKLEDSAMYFCASSALVNEQYFGPGTRLTVT.

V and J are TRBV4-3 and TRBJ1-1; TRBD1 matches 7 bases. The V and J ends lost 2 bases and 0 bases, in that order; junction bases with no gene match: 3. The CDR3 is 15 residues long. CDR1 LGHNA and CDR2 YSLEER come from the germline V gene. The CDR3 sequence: CASSQSGTVNTEAFF. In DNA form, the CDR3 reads TGCGCCAGCAGCCAATCCGGGACAGTGAACACTGAAGCTTTCTTT.

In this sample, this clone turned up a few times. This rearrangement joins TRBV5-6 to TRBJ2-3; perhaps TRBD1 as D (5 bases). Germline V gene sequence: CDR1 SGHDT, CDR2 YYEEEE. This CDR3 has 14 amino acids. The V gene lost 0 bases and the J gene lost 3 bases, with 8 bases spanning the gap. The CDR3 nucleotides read TGTGCCAGCAGCTTGGGCACAGGAACAGATACGCAGTATTTT. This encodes CASSLGTGTDTQYF.

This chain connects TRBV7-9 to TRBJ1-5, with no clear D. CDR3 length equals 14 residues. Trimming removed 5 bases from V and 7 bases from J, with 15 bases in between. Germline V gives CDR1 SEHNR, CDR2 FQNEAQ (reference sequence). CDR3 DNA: TGTGCCAGCAGCGAGGGAGGCAGTACACAGCCCCAGCATTTT. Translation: CASSEGGSTQPQHF.

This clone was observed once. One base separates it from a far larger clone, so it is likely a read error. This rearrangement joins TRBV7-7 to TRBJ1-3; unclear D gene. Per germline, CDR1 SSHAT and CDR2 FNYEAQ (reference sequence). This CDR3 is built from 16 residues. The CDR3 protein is CACSAAGPYSGNTIYF. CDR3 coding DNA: TGTGCTTGCAGCGCGGCCGGGCCGTACTCTGGAAACACCATATATTTT.

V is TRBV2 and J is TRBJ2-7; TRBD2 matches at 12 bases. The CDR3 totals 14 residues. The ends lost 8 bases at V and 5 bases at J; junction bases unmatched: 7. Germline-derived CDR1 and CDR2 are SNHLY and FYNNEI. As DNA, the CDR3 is TGTGCCAGCGGATGGACTAGCGGGGTCAACGAGCAGTACTTC. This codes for CASGWTSGVNEQYF.

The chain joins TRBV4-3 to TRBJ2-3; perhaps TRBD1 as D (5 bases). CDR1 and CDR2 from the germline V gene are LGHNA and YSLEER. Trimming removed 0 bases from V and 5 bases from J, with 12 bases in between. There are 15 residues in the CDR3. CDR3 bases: TGCGCCAGCAGCCAAGAGAGGACAAGATTAGATACGCAGTATTTT. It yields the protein CASSQERTRLDTQYF.

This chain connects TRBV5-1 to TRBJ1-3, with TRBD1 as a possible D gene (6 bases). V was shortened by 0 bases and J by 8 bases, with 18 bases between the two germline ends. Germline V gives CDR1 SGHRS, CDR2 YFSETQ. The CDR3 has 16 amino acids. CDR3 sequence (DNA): TGCGCCAGCAGCTTGGACAACCTGGACACAGGGTACACCATATATTTT. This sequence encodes CASSLDNLDTGYTIYF.

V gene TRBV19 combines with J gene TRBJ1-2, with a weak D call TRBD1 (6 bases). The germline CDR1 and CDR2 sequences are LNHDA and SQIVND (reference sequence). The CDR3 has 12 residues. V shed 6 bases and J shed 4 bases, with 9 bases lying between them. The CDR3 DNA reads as TGTGCCAGTAGGGACAGTAGCTATGGCTACACCTTC. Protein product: CASRDSSYGYTF.

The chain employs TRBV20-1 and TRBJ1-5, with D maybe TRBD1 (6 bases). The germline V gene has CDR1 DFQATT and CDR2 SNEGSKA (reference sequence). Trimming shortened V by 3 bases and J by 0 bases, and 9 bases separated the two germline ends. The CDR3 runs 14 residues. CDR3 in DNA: TGCAGTGCTAGTAGGGGGGATAGCAATCAGCCCCAGCATTTT. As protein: CSASRGDSNQPQHF.

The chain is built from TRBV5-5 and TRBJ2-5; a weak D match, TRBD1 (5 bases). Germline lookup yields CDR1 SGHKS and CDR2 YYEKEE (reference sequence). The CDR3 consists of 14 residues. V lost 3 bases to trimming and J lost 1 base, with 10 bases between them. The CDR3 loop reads CASSSKQAQETQYF. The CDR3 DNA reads TGTGCCAGCAGCTCCAAACAGGCCCAAGAGACCCAGTACTTC.

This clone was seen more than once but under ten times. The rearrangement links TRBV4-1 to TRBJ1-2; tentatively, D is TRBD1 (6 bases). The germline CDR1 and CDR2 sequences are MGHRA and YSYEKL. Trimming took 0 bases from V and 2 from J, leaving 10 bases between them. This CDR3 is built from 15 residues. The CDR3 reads CASSQDSQGNYGYTF. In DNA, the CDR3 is TGCGCCAGCAGCCAAGATAGCCAGGGGAACTATGGCTACACCTTC.

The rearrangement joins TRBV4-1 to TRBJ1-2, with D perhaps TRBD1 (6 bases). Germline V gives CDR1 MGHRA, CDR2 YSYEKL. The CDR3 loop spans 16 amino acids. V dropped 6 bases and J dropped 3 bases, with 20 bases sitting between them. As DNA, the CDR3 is TGCGCCAGCAGGGCCCCCGGACAGCAATCTGACTATGGCTACACCTTC. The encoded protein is CASRAPGQQSDYGYTF.

Written as DNA, the CDR3 is TGTGCCAGCAGTAACCGACAGGGAGGTAGCTATGGCTACACCTTC. Residues: CASSNRQGGSYGYTF. The chain couples TRBV28 to TRBJ1-2, with 7 positions matching TRBD1. Germline V lookup: CDR1 MDHEN, CDR2 SYDVKM. J gave up 4 bases and V 5 bases, and 10 bases lay outside the gene matches. The CDR3 loop spans 15 amino acids.

CDR3 loop: CASSPGFGYEQYF. The CDR3 nucleotides read TGTGCCAGCAGCCCAGGGTTCGGCTACGAGCAGTACTTC. The chain links TRBV14 to TRBJ2-7; maybe TRBD1 (5 bases). V was cut by 4 bases and J by 3 bases, with 10 bases left in between. The CDR3 has 13 amino acids. Germline V lookup: CDR1 SGHDN, CDR2 FVKESK.

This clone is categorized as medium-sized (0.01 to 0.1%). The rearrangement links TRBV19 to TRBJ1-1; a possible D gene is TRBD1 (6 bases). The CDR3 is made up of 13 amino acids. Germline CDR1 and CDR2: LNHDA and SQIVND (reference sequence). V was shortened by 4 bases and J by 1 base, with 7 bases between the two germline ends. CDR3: CASSTQGNTEAFF. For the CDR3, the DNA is TGTGCCAGTAGTACACAGGGGAACACTGAAGCTTTCTTT.

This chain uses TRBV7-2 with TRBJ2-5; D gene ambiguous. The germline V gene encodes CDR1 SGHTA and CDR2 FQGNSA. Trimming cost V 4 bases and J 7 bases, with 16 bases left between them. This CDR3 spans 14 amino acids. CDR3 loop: CASSSGPPKGTQYF. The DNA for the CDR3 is TGTGCCAGCAGCTCCGGGCCCCCAAAGGGGACCCAGTACTTC.

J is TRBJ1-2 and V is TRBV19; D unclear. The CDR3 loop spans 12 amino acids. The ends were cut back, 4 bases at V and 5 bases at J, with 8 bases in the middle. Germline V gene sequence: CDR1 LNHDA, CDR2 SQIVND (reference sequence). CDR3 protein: CASSTRNYGYTF. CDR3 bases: TGTGCCAGTAGTACGAGGAATTATGGCTACACCTTC. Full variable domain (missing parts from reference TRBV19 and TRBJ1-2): DGGITQSPKYLFRKEGQNVTLSCEQNLNHDAMYWYRQDPGQGLRLIYYSQIVNDFQKGDIAEGYSVSREKKESFPLTVTSAQKNPTAFYLCASSTRNYGYTFGSGTRLTVV.

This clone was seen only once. The CDR3 sequence is CASSVVNLNTEAFF. As DNA, the CDR3 is TGTGCCAGCAGCGTAGTTAACTTGAACACTGAAGCTTTCTTT. The chain uses TRBV9 and TRBJ1-1; D remains ambiguous. Trimming cost V 0 bases and J 0 bases, with 6 bases left between them. CDR1 is SGDLS and CDR2 is YYNGEE in the germline V gene. CDR3 length: 14 amino acids.

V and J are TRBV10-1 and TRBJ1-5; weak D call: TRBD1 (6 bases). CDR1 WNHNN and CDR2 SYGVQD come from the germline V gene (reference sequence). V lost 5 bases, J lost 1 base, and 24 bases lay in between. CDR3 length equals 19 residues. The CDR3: CASSQIDDTGKRSNQPQHF. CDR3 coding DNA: TGCGCCAGCAGTCAGATAGACGACACAGGGAAGCGAAGCAATCAGCCCCAGCATTTT.

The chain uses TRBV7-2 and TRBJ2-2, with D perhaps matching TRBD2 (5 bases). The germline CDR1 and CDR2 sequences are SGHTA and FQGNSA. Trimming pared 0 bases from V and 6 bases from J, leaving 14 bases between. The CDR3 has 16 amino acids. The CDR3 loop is CASSLARTLSAGELFF. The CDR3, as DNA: TGTGCCAGCAGCTTAGCCCGGACTCTCTCTGCCGGGGAGCTGTTTTTT. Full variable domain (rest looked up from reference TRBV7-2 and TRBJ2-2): GAGVSQSPSNKVTEKGKDVELRCDPISGHTALYWYRQSLGQGLEFLIYFQGNSAPDKSGLPSDRFSAERTGGSVSTLTIQRTQQEDSAVYLCASSLARTLSAGELFFGEGSRLTVL.

As DNA, the CDR3 is TGTGCCAGTACGTTTGGGACAGGGATCCAATTGGGCGTCAATGAGCAGTTCTTC. Translating it yields CASTFGTGIQLGVNEQFF. J is TRBJ2-1 and V is TRBV19; 9 positions match TRBD1. V gave up 7 bases and J gave up 6 bases; unmatched junction bases: 19. The CDR3 consists of 18 residues. Per germline, CDR1 LNHDA and CDR2 SQIVND (reference sequence).

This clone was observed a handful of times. The CDR3 sequence is CAISVQPLTEAFF. In DNA form, the CDR3 reads TGTGCCATCAGTGTTCAGCCTCTCACTGAAGCTTTCTTT. V and J are TRBV10-3 and TRBJ1-1; D uncertain. CDR3 length equals 13 residues. V was trimmed by 4 bases and J by 4 bases, leaving 10 bases between them. Germline V gives CDR1 ENHRY, CDR2 SYGVKD.

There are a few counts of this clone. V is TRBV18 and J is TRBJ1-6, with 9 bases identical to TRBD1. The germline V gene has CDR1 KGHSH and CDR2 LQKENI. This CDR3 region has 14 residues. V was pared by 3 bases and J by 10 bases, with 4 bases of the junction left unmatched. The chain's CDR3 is CASSPTGGESPLHF. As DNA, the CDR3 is TGTGCCAGCTCACCTACAGGGGGCGAATCACCCCTCCACTTT.